This TCR beta chain came from a study of glioma-infiltrating T cells. Study background: Target coverage was about 4- to 10-fold for roughly 1 million blood T cells.

There are 16 residues in the CDR3. CDR1 is SEHNR, CDR2 FQNEAQ, per germline (reference sequence). V was clipped by 5 bases and J by 6 bases; unmatched bases: 15. TCR alpha and beta CDR3 regions were amplified from RNA using iRepertoire nested multiplex PCR. In TCRdb, the multiplex PCR reads were re-called with MiXCR into one record per CDR3 protein. This table holds a few hundred thousand distinct CDR3 sequences, 41% found once. The sequence came from a human donor with low-grade glioma or glioblastoma, undergoing nonglioma brain surgery, or in good health (not recorded which). Sample: glioma tissue, nonneoplastic brain tissue, or PBMCs (not recorded which). The chain employs TRBV7-9 and TRBJ2-7; 8 positions agree with TRBD1. CDR3 in amino acids: CASSPTLRTGKGEQYF. The CDR3 DNA reads TGTGCCAGCAGCCCTACATTGCGGACAGGGAAGGGCGAGCAGTACTTC.